This T cell receptor beta chain was found in a study of immune evolution from preneoplasia to lung adenocarcinoma. Assay: immunoSEQ multiplex PCR; the TCRdb copy retains only in-frame clones and omits some. Among under 4,500 clones listed, 83% were seen once. The germline V and J ends were trimmed by 5 bases and 0 bases, with 12 bases remaining between them. The germline V gene encodes CDR1 MNHEY and CDR2 SVGAGI. This CDR3 spans 15 amino acids. This receptor was identified in a person in their sixties or seventies with lung adenocarcinoma. The sequenced sample consisted of FFPE minimally invasive lung adenocarcinoma tissue. The chain combines TRBV6-5 with TRBJ2-3; weak D call: TRBD2 (6 bases). CDR3 amino acids: CASSTGLHSTDTQYF. The DNA of the CDR3 is TGTGCCAGCAGTACCGGACTACATAGCACAGATACGCAGTATTTT.